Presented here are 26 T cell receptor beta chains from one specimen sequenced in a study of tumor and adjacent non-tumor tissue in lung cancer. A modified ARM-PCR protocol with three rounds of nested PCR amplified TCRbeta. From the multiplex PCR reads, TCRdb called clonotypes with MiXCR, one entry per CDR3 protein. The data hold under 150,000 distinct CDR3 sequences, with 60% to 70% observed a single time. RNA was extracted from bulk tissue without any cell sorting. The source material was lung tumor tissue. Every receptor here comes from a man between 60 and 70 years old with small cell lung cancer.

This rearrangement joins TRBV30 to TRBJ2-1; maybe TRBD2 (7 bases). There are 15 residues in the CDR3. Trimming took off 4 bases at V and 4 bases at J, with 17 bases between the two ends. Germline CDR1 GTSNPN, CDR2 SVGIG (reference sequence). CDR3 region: CAWTRSGGLYNEQFF. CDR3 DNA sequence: TGTGCCTGGACCCGATCGGGGGGCCTGTACAATGAGCAGTTCTTC.

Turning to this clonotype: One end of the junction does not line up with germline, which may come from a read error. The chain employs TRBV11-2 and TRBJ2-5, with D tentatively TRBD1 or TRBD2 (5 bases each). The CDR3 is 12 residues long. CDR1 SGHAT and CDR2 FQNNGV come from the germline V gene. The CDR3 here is CSSSVTGAQQYF. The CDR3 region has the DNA TGTTCCAGCAGCGTAACCGGGGCCCAACAATACTTC.

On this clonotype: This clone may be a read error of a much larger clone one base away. The CDR3 coding sequence is TGTGCCACTATGGGACAGGGGGCGTGGAATACGCACTATTTT. Translation gives CATMGQGAWNTHYF. The V call is TRBV10-3, the J call TRBJ2-3; 12 bases are shared with TRBD1. Germline CDR1 reads ENHRY; CDR2 reads SYGVKD. The CDR3 is 14 residues long.

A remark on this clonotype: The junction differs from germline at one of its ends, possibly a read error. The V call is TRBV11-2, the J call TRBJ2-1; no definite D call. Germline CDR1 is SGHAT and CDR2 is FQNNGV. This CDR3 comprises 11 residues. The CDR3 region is CASSLCDEQFF. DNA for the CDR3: TGTGCCAGCAGTCTTTGCGATGAGCAGTTTTTC. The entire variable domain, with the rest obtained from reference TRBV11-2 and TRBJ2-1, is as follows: EAGVAQSPRYKIIEKRQSVAFWCNPISGHATLYWYQQILGQGPKLLIQFQNNGVVDDSQLPKDRFSAERLKGVDSTLKIQPAKLEDSAVYLCASSLCDEQFFGPGTRLTVL.

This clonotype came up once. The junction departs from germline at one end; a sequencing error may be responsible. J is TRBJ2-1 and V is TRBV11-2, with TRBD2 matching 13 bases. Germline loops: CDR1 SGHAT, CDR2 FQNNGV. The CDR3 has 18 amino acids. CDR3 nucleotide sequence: TGTGCCATCAGCTACTACACCCGAGGACTAGCGGGAGTCATTGAGCAGTTCTTC. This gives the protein CAISYYTRGLAGVIEQFF.

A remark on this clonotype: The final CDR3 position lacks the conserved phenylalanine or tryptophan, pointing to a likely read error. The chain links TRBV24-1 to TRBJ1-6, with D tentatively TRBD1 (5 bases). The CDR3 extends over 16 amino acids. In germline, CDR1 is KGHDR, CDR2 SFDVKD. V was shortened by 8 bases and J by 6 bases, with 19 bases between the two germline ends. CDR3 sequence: CATNGDRRIPNSPLHI. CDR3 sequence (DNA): TGTGCCACCAATGGAGACAGAAGGATACCTAATTCACCCCTCCACATT.

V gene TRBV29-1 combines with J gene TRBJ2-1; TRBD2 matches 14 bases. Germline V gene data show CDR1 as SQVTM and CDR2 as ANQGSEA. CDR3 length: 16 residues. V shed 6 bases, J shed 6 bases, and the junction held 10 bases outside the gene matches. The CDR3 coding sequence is TGCAGCGTAGCCGGGACTAGCGGGAGTCACGGCAATGAGCAGTTCTTC. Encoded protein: CSVAGTSGSHGNEQFF.

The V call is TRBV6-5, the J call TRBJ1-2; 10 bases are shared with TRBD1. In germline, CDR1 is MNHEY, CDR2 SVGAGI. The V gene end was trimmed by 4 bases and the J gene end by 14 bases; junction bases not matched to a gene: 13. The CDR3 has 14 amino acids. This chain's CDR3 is CASSCDGTGARETF. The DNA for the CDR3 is TGTGCCAGCAGTTGCGATGGGACAGGGGCCCGAGAAACCTTC.

The CDR3 DNA follows: TGTGCCAGCTTAAGGACGTCTGACTATGGCTACACCTTC. It translates to CASLRTSDYGYTF. The chain carries TRBV6-6 and TRBJ1-2; unclear D gene. Germline V CDR1 and CDR2: MNHNY, SVGAGI (reference sequence). V dropped 8 bases and J dropped 3 bases, with 13 bases sitting between them. The CDR3 runs to 13 residues.

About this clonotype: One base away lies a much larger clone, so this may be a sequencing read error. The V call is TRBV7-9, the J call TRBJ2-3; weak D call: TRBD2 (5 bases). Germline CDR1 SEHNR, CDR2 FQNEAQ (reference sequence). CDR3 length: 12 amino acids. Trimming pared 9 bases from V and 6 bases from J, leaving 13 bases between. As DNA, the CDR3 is TGTGCCAGGAGCGGCTCCATCGATACGCAGTATTTT. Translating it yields CARSGSIDTQYF.

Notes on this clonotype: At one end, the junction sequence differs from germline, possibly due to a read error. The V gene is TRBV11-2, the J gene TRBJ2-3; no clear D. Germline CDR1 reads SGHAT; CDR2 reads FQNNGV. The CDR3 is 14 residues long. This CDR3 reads CASSLASETDTQYF. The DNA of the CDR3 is TGTGCAAGCAGCTTAGCAAGTGAAACAGATACGCAGTATTTT.

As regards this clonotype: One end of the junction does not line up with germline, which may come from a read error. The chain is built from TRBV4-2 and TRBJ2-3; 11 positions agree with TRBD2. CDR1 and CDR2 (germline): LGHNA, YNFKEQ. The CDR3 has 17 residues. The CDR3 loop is CTSSQHLAGGLADTQYF. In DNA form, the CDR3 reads TGTACCAGCAGCCAACATCTAGCGGGAGGCCTGGCAGATACGCAGTACTTT.

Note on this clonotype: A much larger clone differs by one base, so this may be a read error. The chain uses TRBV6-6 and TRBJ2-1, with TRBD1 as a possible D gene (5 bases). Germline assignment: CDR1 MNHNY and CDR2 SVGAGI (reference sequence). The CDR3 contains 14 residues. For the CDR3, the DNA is TGTGCCGGCAGACAGACCCACACCCACAATGAGCAGTTCTTC. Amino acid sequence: CAGRQTHTHNEQFF.

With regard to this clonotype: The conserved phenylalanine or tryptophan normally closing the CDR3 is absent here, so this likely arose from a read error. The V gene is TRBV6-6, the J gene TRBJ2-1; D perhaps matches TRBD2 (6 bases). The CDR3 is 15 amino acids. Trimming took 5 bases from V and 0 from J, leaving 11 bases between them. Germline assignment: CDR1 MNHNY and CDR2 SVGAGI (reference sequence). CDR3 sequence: CASSDSGSSYNEQFL. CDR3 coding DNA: TGTGCCAGCAGTGATAGCGGTAGCTCCTACAATGAGCAGTTCTTA.

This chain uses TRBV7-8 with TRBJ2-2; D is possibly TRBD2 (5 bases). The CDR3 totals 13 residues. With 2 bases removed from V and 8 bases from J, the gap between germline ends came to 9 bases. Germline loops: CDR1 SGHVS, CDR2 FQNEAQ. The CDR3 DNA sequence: TGTGCCAGCAGCTTATTGGGCGGGGGGGAGCTGTTTTTT. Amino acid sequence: CASSLLGGGELFF. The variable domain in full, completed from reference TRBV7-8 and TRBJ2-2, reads GAGVSQSPRYKVAKRGQDVALRCDPISGHVSLFWYQQALGQGPEFLTYFQNEAQLDKSGLPSDRFFAERPEGSVSTLKIQRTQQEDSAVYLCASSLLGGGELFFGEGSRLTVL.

CDR3 bases: TGTGCCAGCAGTTTTCTCCTAGCGGGAGCCCCAGATACGCAGTATTTT. It translates to CASSFLLAGAPDTQYF. The V gene is TRBV28, the J gene TRBJ2-3; 10 bases align to TRBD2. Germline V CDR1 and CDR2: MDHEN, SYDVKM. The CDR3 loop spans 16 amino acids. V lost 3 bases, J lost 4 bases, and 7 bases stayed unmatched.

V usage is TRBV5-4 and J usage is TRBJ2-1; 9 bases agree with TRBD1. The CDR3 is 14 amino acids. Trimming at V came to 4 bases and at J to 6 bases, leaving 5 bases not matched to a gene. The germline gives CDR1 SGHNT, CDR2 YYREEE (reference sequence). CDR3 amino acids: CASSPKDRGNEQFF. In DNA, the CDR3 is TGTGCCAGCAGCCCTAAGGACAGGGGCAATGAGCAGTTCTTC.

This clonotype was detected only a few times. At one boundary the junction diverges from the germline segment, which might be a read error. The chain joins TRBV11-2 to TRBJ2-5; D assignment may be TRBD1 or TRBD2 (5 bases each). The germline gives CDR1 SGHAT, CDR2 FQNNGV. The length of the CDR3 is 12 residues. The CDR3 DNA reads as TGTGCCAGCAATGTAACCGGGACCCAAGAATATTTC. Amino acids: CASNVTGTQEYF.

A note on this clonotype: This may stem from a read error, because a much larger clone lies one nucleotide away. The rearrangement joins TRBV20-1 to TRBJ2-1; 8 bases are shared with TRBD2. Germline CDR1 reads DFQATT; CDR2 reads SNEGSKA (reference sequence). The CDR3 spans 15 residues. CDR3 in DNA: TGCAGTGCTAGGTTTAGCCGGGAGGGTTACAAAGAGCAGTTCTTC. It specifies CSARFSREGYKEQFF.

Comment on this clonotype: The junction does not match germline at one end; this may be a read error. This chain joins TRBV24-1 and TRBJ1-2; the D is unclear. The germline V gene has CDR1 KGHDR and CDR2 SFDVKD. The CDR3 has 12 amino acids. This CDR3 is CAISGSRYGYTF. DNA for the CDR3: TGTGCCATCAGTGGATCCCGCTATGGCTACACCTTC.

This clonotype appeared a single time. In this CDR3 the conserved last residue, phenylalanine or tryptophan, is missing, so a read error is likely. This CDR3 is CGVVGGNTDTQYY. CDR3 nucleotide sequence: TGCGGCGTTGTGGGCGGCAACACAGATACGCAGTATTAT. This sequence joins TRBV29-1 and TRBJ2-3; no firm D call. Germline lookup yields CDR1 SQVTM and CDR2 ANQGSEA. The CDR3 spans 13 residues.

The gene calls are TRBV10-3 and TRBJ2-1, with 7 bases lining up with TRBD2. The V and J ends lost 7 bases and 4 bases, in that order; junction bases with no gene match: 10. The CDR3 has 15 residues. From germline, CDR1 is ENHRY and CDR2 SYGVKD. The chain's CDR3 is CAIKWEGGEYNEQFF. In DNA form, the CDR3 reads TGTGCCATCAAATGGGAGGGAGGGGAATACAATGAGCAGTTCTTC.

For the CDR3, the DNA is TGTGCCAGTAGGGGACAGGGTATGTTATCCTATGGCTACACCTTC. Its translation: CASRGQGMLSYGYTF. This sequence joins TRBV19 and TRBJ1-2; 9 bases fit TRBD1. The germline V gene has CDR1 LNHDA and CDR2 SQIVND (reference sequence). The CDR3 is made up of 15 amino acids. J was trimmed by 4 bases and V by 6 bases; bases with no gene match: 9.

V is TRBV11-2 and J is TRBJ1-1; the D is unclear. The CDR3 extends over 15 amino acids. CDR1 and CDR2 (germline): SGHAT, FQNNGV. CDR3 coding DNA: TGTACCATCAGCTTTGCAGCAGGAATGAACACTGAAGCTTTCTTT. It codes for CTISFAAGMNTEAFF.

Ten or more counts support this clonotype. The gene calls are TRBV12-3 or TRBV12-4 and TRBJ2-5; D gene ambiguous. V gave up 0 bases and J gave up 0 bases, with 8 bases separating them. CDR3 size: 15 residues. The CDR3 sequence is CASSLAGRNQETQYF. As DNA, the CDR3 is TGTGCCAGCAGTTTAGCCGGACGAAACCAAGAGACCCAGTACTTC.

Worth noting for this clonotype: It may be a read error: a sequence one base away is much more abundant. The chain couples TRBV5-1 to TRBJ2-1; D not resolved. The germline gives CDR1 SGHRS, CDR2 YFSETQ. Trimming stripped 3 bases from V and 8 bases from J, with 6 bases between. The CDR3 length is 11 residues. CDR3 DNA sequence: TGCGCCAGCAGCTCCCCAGATGAGCAGTTCTTC. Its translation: CASSSPDEQFF.